A selection of T cell receptor beta chains follows, all from one sample in a study of blood T cell repertoires in COVID-19. Assay: immunoSEQ multiplex PCR; the TCRdb copy retains only in-frame clones and omits some. The table lists tens of thousands of clones, around 90% of them singletons. The source material was peripheral blood. Every receptor here comes from a human donor in a cohort sampled during active COVID-19. Both conserved end residues are part of each CDR3. The D gene is left open where the match is weak. Size is stated for part of the rows, as once, few or many counts, or as a class when the clone is expanded.

v_call	d_call	clone_size	j_call	cdr3_nt	cdr3_aa
TRBV10-1	TRBD2	-	TRBJ2-2	TGCGCCAGCAGTGGACCACTAGCGGGGTCGAACACCGGGGAGCTGTTTTTT	CASSGPLAGSNTGELFF
TRBV3-1/TRBV3-2	TRBD1	few	TRBJ2-2	TGTGCCAGCAGGACCGGGACAGGGAGGACCGGGGAGCTGTTTTTT	CASRTGTGRTGELFF
TRBV6-1	-	-	TRBJ1-1	TGTGCCAGCAGTGATTCCCTCGCTGAAGCTTTCTTT	CASSDSLAEAFF
TRBV3-1/TRBV3-2	TRBD2	-	TRBJ2-1	TGTGCCAGCAGCCCTCACCAAGCGGGGGCAAAGTACAATGAGCAGTTCTTC	CASSPHQAGAKYNEQFF
TRBV7-2	-	few	TRBJ2-7	TGTGCCAGCAGCCTAGGGGGGGTTAGTTTGCTTGAGCAGTACTTC	CASSLGGVSLLEQYF
TRBV19	TRBD1	medium-sized	TRBJ1-2	TGTGCCAGTAGTATAGCCCAATCAAGGGTCCAGGGGGCCTATGGCTACACCTTC	CASSIAQSRVQGAYGYTF
TRBV6-5	-	-	TRBJ2-1	TGTGCCAGCAGTCTGAAACAGTGGAATGAGCAGTTCTTC	CASSLKQWNEQFF
TRBV7-9	-	few	TRBJ1-4	TGTGCCAGCAATAATGGCGGCTATGAAAAACTGTTTTTT	CASNNGGYEKLFF
TRBV25-1	-	-	TRBJ1-4	TGTGCCAGCAGTGAAATCGGGGTAACTAATGAAAAACTGTTTTTT	CASSEIGVTNEKLFF
TRBV6-1	-	-	TRBJ1-1	TGTGCCAGCAGTGAATTGGATGCGAGGGCTTTCTTT	CASSELDARAFF
TRBV10-1	-	few	TRBJ1-5	TGCGCCAGCAGTCTACAGGGAAATCAGCCCCAGCATTTT	CASSLQGNQPQHF
TRBV12-3/TRBV12-4	-	-	TRBJ1-6	TGTGCCAGCAGTTCAGGAACCCGATCACCCCTCCACTTT	CASSSGTRSPLHF
TRBV6-5	-	-	TRBJ2-7	TGTGCCGGCTCAAGCGGCCACGGACCCTACGAGCAGTACTTC	CAGSSGHGPYEQYF
TRBV7-6	-	-	TRBJ2-3	TGTGCCAGCAGCCAATACGAGACAGATACGCAGTATTTT	CASSQYETDTQYF
TRBV5-5	TRBD1	-	TRBJ2-4	TGTGCCAGCAGCCGCCTACAGGGGGCGTCGGGCAAAAACATTCAGTACTTC	CASSRLQGASGKNIQYF
TRBV30	-	-	TRBJ1-2	TGTGCCTGGAGTGTACAGGCTAACTATGGCTACACCTTC	CAWSVQANYGYTF
TRBV7-6	-	-	TRBJ2-5	TGTGCCAGCAGCTTAGAATCGGAGACCCAGTACTTC	CASSLESETQYF
TRBV7-9	-	-	TRBJ2-5	TGTGCCAGCAGCTCTTCCGGGACTCGGGGCCGGGAGACCCAGTACTTC	CASSSSGTRGRETQYF
TRBV18	-	once	TRBJ1-1	TGTGCCAGCTCAGCAGACACAGGAAAGAACACTGAAGCTTTCTTT	CASSADTGKNTEAFF
TRBV11-2	TRBD2	-	TRBJ2-5	TGTGCCAGCAGCTTAGATTGGTCTAGCGGGGGGGCTCTCAGTGAGACCCAGTACTTC	CASSLDWSSGGALSETQYF